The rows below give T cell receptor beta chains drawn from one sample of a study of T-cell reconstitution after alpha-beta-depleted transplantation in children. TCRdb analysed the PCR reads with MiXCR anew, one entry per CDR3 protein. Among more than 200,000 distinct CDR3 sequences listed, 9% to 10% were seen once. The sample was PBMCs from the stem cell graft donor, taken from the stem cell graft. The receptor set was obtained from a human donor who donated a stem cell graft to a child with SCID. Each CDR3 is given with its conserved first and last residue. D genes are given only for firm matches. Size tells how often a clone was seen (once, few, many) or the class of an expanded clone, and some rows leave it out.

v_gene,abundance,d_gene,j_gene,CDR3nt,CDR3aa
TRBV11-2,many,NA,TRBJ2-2,TGTGCCAGCAGCTCCCGGGACACCGTCCTCCCCGGGGAGCTGTTTTTT,CASSSRDTVLPGELFF
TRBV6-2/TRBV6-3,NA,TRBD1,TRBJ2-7,TGTGCCAGCTGTTCGGGACAGGGGGTCTACGAGCAGTACTTC,CASCSGQGVYEQYF
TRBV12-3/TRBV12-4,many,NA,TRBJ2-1,TGTGCCAGCAGTTTAGCGCGGGGGCTATTTAATGAGCAGTTCTTC,CASSLARGLFNEQFF
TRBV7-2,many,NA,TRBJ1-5,TGTGCCAGCAGCTTAGGTGTGGGACCGCTAAGTGGACAGCCCCAGCATTTT,CASSLGVGPLSGQPQHF
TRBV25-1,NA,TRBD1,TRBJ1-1,TGTGCCAGCAGGGACAGGAGGAGCGGAACTGAAGCTTTCTTT,CASRDRRSGTEAFF
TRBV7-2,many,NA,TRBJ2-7,TGTGCCAGCAGCTTAGTTGGTAACGAGCAGTACTTC,CASSLVGNEQYF
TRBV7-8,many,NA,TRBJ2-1,TGTGCCAGCAGCTTAGCGCCCAGAGGGGCCCTATACAATGAGCAGTTCTTC,CASSLAPRGALYNEQFF
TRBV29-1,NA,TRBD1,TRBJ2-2,TGCAGCGTTGGGACAGGGGGCAGGGAGCTGTTTTTT,CSVGTGGRELFF
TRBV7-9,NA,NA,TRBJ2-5,TGTGCCAGCAGGGGGCCGGATCGGGAGACCCAGTACTTC,CASRGPDRETQYF
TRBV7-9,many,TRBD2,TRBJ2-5,TGTGCCAGCAGCTTACAAGTCGGACTAGGCGGGGAGACCCAGTACTTC,CASSLQVGLGGETQYF
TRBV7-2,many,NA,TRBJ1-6,TGTGCCAGCAGCTTAGCCGACAGTTTCAAATACTTATATAATTCACCCCTCCACTTT,CASSLADSFKYLYNSPLHF
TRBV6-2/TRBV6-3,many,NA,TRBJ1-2,TGTGCCAGCAGTAGGACCGGGTTCTATGGCTACACCTTC,CASSRTGFYGYTF
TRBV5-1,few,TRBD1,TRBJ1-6,TGCGCCAGCAGCGTCGGACAGGGTCGATCACCCCTCCACTTT,CASSVGQGRSPLHF
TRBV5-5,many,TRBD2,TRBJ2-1,TGTGCCAGCAGTGTGGTGGCTAGCGGGGGGGCCATTCACTTCTTC,CASSVVASGGAIHFF
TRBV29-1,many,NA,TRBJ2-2,TGCAGCGTATCTAGGACCGGGGAGCTGTTTTTT,CSVSRTGELFF
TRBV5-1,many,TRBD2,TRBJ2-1,TGCGCCAGCAGCTTGGATCCGGGACTACCCGCTATTGGGGATGAGCAGTTCTTC,CASSLDPGLPAIGDEQFF
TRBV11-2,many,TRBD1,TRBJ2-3,TGTGCCAGCCTAGAAGGGGGACAGGGGTGGCCAGATACGCAGTATTTT,CASLEGGQGWPDTQYF
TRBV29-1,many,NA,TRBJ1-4,TGCAGCGTTTTTACTAGACCTAATGAAAAACTGTTTTTT,CSVFTRPNEKLFF
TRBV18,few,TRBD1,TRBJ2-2,TGTGCCAGCTCACCGCGGACAGGGACGAACACCGGGGAGCTGTTTTTT,CASSPRTGTNTGELFF
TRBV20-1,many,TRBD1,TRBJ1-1,TGCAGTGCTAGACAGGGGGACACTGAAGCTTTCTTT,CSARQGDTEAFF
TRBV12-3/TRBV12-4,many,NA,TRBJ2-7,TGTGCCAGCAGTTTCAGGGTGGCAGCCTACGAGCAGTACTTC,CASSFRVAAYEQYF
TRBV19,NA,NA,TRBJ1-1,TGTGCCAGTAATCCTCCGGGAGGTCGGACTGAAGCTTTCTTT,CASNPPGGRTEAFF